What follows are 15 T cell receptor beta chains derived from one specimen sequenced in a study of technical replicates of blood from several donors. The method was immunoSEQ multiplex PCR; TCRdb's version includes in-frame clones alone and lacks a portion of them. The data contain roughly 79,000 clones, roughly 93% of them seen just once; the ten biggest clones take up about 0.41%. Sequenced material: T cells isolated from PBMCs. These receptors were taken from a human donor in good health.

CDR3 coding DNA: TGTGCCAGCAGCGTAGCCCCCACGAATGCGGGGTGGGAGCAGTACTTC. The encoded protein is CASSVAPTNAGWEQYF. The rearrangement links TRBV9 to TRBJ2-7, with D possibly TRBD2 on 6 matching bases. The V gene's germline CDR1 is SGDLS and CDR2 YYNGEE. The CDR3 consists of 16 residues. V dropped 0 bases and J dropped 7 bases, with 20 bases sitting between them. Full variable domain (outside the CDR3, taken from reference TRBV9 and TRBJ2-7): DSGVTQTPKHLITATGQRVTLRCSPRSGDLSVYWYQQSLDQGLQFLIQYYNGEERAKGNILERFSAQQFPDLHSELNLSSLELGDSALYFCASSVAPTNAGWEQYFGPGTRLTVT.

The genes are TRBV25-1 and TRBJ2-5, with D perhaps matching TRBD1 (5 bases). CDR3 length equals 11 residues. V lost 6 bases and J 7 bases, leaving 9 bases between the germline ends. Germline CDR1 MGHDK, CDR2 SYGVNS. CDR3 DNA sequence: TGTGCCAGCAGCCTAGGGGCGACCCAGTACTTC. Encoded protein: CASSLGATQYF.

The chain has TRBV7-2 and TRBJ2-1, with D unclear. V lost 2 bases and J 4 bases, leaving 9 bases between the germline ends. Germline CDR1 is SGHTA and CDR2 is FQGNSA. This CDR3 has 14 residues. CDR3 sequence (DNA): TGTGCCAGCAGCTTATACCGCGCTTACAATGAGCAGTTCTTC. It specifies CASSLYRAYNEQFF.

V is TRBV5-1 and J is TRBJ2-3; TRBD2 is a possible D gene (7 bases). The CDR3 spans 14 residues. Looked up from germline, CDR1 is SGHRS and CDR2 is YFSETQ. Deletions cut 4 bases from V and 1 base from J, with 10 bases between. The CDR3 nucleotides are TGCGCCAGCAGCCGCGGGGGCCGCACAGATACGCAGTATTTT. As protein: CASSRGGRTDTQYF.

This clone was recorded a few times. The chain is built from TRBV6-1 and TRBJ1-5; D possibly corresponds to TRBD1 (6 bases). Germline-derived CDR1 and CDR2 are MNHNS and SASEGT. Trimming took 0 bases from V and 7 from J, leaving 13 bases between them. CDR3 length equals 15 residues. The CDR3: CASSEAGGARQPQHF. The CDR3 DNA is TGTGCCAGCAGTGAAGCTGGGGGGGCACGGCAGCCCCAGCATTTT.

The rearrangement joins TRBV7-9 to TRBJ2-7, with D possibly TRBD1 on 6 matching bases. Trimming took 5 bases from V and 7 from J, leaving 24 bases between them. Germline V CDR1 and CDR2: SEHNR, FQNEAQ (reference sequence). The CDR3 covers 16 residues. CDR3 nucleotides: TGTGCCAGCAGCCCCCGGTCCGAGGGACACTATAAGGAGCAGTACTTC. It yields the protein CASSPRSEGHYKEQYF.

The chain combines TRBV7-9 with TRBJ1-2; 9 nucleotides agree with TRBD1. This CDR3 is 15 amino acids long. Trimming cost V 5 bases and J 1 base; bases outside gene matches: 5. Per germline, CDR1 SEHNR and CDR2 FQNEAQ (reference sequence). The CDR3 sequence is CASSGRDRDNYGYTF. The CDR3 bases are TGTGCCAGCAGCGGCCGGGACAGGGATAACTATGGCTACACCTTC.

The chain combines TRBV5-1 with TRBJ1-1; TRBD1 matches at 7 bases. Germline trimming cut 5 bases from V and 1 base from J; bases unmatched to any gene: 5. Per germline, CDR1 SGHRS and CDR2 YFSETQ. The CDR3 covers 14 residues. The CDR3 loop is CASSSGQSNTEAFF. The DNA of the CDR3 is TGCGCCAGCAGTTCGGGACAGTCGAACACTGAAGCTTTCTTT.

The chain uses TRBV10-3 and TRBJ1-2; D not certain. The V end was cut by 6 bases, the J end by 3 bases, with 11 bases between. The CDR3 is made up of 13 amino acids. CDR1 ENHRY and CDR2 SYGVKD come from the germline V gene. DNA for the CDR3: TGTGCCATCAGAGCTGCTTCGGACTATGGCTACACCTTC. The encoded protein is CAIRAASDYGYTF.

The rearrangement uses TRBV13 and TRBJ2-1, with 9 bases aligning to TRBD2. V lost 6 bases and J lost 4; bases outside the gene matches: 7. CDR1 is PRHDT, CDR2 FYEKMQ, per germline (reference sequence). This CDR3 spans 15 amino acids. CDR3 DNA: TGTGCCAGCAGTCTTAGCGGGAGTGGGTACAATGAGCAGTTCTTC. This codes for CASSLSGSGYNEQFF.

V gene TRBV5-8 combines with J gene TRBJ1-1, with a tentative D call TRBD1 (5 bases). The CDR3 runs to 13 residues. CDR1 and CDR2 (germline): SGHTS, YDEGEE. Trimming stripped 4 bases from V and 0 bases from J, with 7 bases between. The CDR3 DNA sequence: TGTGCCAGCAGCAGGGGCTTGAACACTGAAGCTTTCTTT. Translating it yields CASSRGLNTEAFF.

The J gene is TRBJ1-1, the V gene TRBV19; D may be TRBD1 (6 bases). CDR1 LNHDA and CDR2 SQIVND come from the germline V gene (reference sequence). Trimming shortened V by 3 bases and J by 5 bases, and 13 bases separated the two germline ends. This CDR3 is built from 14 residues. The CDR3 bases are TGTGCCAGTAGTATCCCGACAGGTAGGACTGAAGCTTTCTTT. Encoded protein: CASSIPTGRTEAFF. Filled out from reference TRBV19 and TRBJ1-1, the complete variable domain reads DGGITQSPKYLFRKEGQNVTLSCEQNLNHDAMYWYRQDPGQGLRLIYYSQIVNDFQKGDIAEGYSVSREKKESFPLTVTSAQKNPTAFYLCASSIPTGRTEAFFGQGTRLTVV.

The V call is TRBV4-1, the J call TRBJ1-1; 7 nucleotides match TRBD1. This CDR3 has 13 amino acids. Germline V gene lookup returns CDR1 MGHRA and CDR2 YSYEKL. J was trimmed by 1 base and V by 4 bases; bases with no gene match: 0. The CDR3 sequence: CASSRTGNTEAFF. The CDR3 DNA reads as TGCGCCAGCAGCCGGACAGGGAACACTGAAGCTTTCTTT.

The count of this clone is one. This chain connects TRBV19 to TRBJ2-7; 9 positions agree with TRBD1. CDR1 and CDR2 from the germline V gene are LNHDA and SQIVND (reference sequence). The CDR3 totals 16 residues. Trimming took 6 bases from V and 1 from J; bases not matched to a gene: 10. CDR3 loop: CASSVVAGTGSYEQYF. CDR3 DNA sequence: TGTGCCAGTAGCGTAGTAGCCGGGACAGGGTCCTACGAGCAGTACTTC.

The V call is TRBV2, the J call TRBJ1-3, with unresolved D. CDR3 length: 13 amino acids. Germline V CDR1 and CDR2: SNHLY, FYNNEI. V lost 8 bases and J 2 bases, leaving 10 bases between the germline ends. The CDR3 reads CASLADTGNTIYF. The CDR3 DNA is TGTGCCAGCTTGGCGGATACTGGAAACACCATATATTTT.